This paragraph covers one T cell receptor beta chain sequence. The antigen is unknown. This specimen comes from a study of Graves' ophthalmopathy and Graves' hyperthyroidism. The study, taken as a whole, reports: Most thyroid clonotypes expanded beyond 0.001 frequency were also found in blood.

Unmatched junction bases numbered 10, after V lost 5 bases and J lost 10 bases. The CDR3 is 14 residues long. The V gene's germline CDR1 is SGHAT and CDR2 FQNNGV. Hyperthyroidism cases were recent diagnoses of under 2 months' duration in people aged 18 to 65. RNA served as the template for amplifying TCR beta CDR3 regions. HTBI primers primed a first-round RT-PCR, and a second-round multiplex PCR followed. TCRdb redid the calling of the multiplex PCR reads with MiXCR, one entry per CDR3 protein. The sample includes about 500,000 distinct CDR3 sequences, approximately 37% of them seen just once. The chain has TRBV11-2 and TRBJ1-5; 8 bases fit TRBD1. Input material: peripheral blood or thyroid tissue (not recorded which). The sequence was obtained from an adult man with Graves' hyperthyroidism. CDR3 protein: CASSRAGQGLPQHF. The CDR3 DNA sequence: TGTGCCAGCAGCCGTGCCGGACAGGGTCTACCCCAGCATTTT.